This section outlines one T cell receptor (beta chain) sequence together with its context. The identical CDR3 is also encoded by other nucleotide sequences in the sample. Some clones are missing from TCRdb's copy, which holds only in-frame ones; the method was immunoSEQ multiplex PCR. The table shows over 850,000 clones, with 75% to 80% occurring only once. This specimen comes from a study of shared clonotypes between healthy human individuals. Germline CDR1 and CDR2: SGHRS and YFSETQ. V was clipped by 0 bases and J by 5 bases; unmatched bases: 2. The CDR3 totals 15 residues. The J gene is TRBJ2-2, the V gene TRBV5-1; 9 nucleotides align to TRBD2. This sequence was found in a man aged 18-30 years in good health. Some clones in this sample may be carry-over from other donors' samples. The sequencing sample was made of memory CD4+ T cells from PBMCs. The subset: CD45RA-negative fraction. The CDR3 loop reads CASSLGLADTGELFF. CDR3 sequence (DNA): TGCGCCAGCAGCTTGGGACTAGCGGATACCGGGGAGCTGTTTTTT.